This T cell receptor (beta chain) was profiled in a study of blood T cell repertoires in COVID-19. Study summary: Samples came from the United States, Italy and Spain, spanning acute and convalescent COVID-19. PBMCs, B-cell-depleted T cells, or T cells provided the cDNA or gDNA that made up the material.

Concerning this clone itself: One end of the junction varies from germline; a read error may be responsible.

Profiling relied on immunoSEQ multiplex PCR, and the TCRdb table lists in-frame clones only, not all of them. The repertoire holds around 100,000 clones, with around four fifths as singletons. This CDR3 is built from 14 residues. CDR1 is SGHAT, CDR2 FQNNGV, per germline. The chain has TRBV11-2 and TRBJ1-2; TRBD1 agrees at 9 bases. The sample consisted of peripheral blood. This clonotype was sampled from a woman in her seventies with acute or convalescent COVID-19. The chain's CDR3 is CASNLQGAVGGYTF. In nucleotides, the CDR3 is TGTGCCAGCAACTTACAGGGGGCGGTTGGTGGCTACACCTTC.